The next 19 T cell receptor beta chains were all read from a single sample in a study of T cells in Graves' hyperthyroidism and ophthalmopathy. Amplified TCR beta CDR3 regions came from RNA transcripts. The HTBI primer set served for first-round RT-PCR of the TCR CDR3. From the multiplex PCR reads, TCRdb called clonotypes with MiXCR, one entry per CDR3 protein. The repertoire holds 300,000 to 450,000 distinct CDR3 sequences, with about a sixth as singletons. Sequenced material: blood. The receptors derive from a woman in her thirties or forties with Graves' ophthalmopathy.

This clonotype was counted ten times or more. The rearrangement joins TRBV20-1 to TRBJ2-7, with TRBD2 matching 9 bases. Germline CDR1 DFQATT, CDR2 SNEGSKA (reference sequence). CDR3 length: 14 amino acids. The ends lost 3 bases at V and 2 bases at J; junction bases unmatched: 5. This CDR3 is CSASLAGGPYEQYF. CDR3 bases: TGCAGTGCTAGTTTGGCGGGAGGGCCCTACGAGCAGTACTTC.

This clonotype was observed many times. This chain links TRBV11-2 with TRBJ2-5; possible D gene TRBD2, 7 bases. This CDR3 contains 16 residues. V lost 4 bases, J lost 3 bases, and 18 bases lay in between. From germline, CDR1 is SGHAT and CDR2 FQNNGV. Written as DNA, the CDR3 is TGTGCCAGCAGCTCCTTGGTCGGGGGGCGGAAAGAGACCCAGTACTTC. Translating it yields CASSSLVGGRKETQYF.

In this sample, this clonotype turned up many times. This rearrangement joins TRBV12-3 or TRBV12-4 to TRBJ2-7; TRBD2 aligns across 7 bases. Trimming at V came to 6 bases and at J to 3 bases, leaving 8 bases not matched to a gene. This CDR3 has 14 residues. CDR3 region: CASSGGGTGYEQYF. The CDR3 DNA reads TGTGCCAGCAGCGGGGGAGGGACCGGCTACGAGCAGTACTTC.

This clonotype appeared many times. The rearrangement joins TRBV6-5 to TRBJ2-7; D is perhaps TRBD1 (6 bases). With 6 bases removed from V and 7 bases from J, the gap between germline ends came to 16 bases. CDR1 MNHEY and CDR2 SVGAGI come from the germline V gene. This CDR3 spans 13 amino acids. CDR3 sequence reads: CASRLTPTGEQYF. CDR3 DNA: TGTGCCAGCAGACTTACACCAACAGGGGAGCAGTACTTC.

This clonotype was recorded at least ten times. The chain joins TRBV6-2 or TRBV6-3 to TRBJ1-1; 7 bases match TRBD1. The germline CDR1 and CDR2 sequences are MNHEY and SVGEGT. V shed 8 bases and J 4 bases; nucleotides not matched to a gene: 10. This CDR3 is 14 amino acids long. Here the CDR3 DNA reads TGTGCCAGCGGCAGGGGGACGGGGGGCACTGAAGCTTTCTTT. Protein: CASGRGTGGTEAFF.

The chain carries TRBV5-1 and TRBJ1-5; D unclear. Between the trimmed V and J ends, which lost 5 bases and 2 bases, there was a span of 14 bases. The CDR3 has 15 residues. Germline assignment: CDR1 SGHRS and CDR2 YFSETQ. DNA of the CDR3: TGCGCCAGCAGTCAAGGGTTTGGCGGCAATCAGCCCCAGCATTTT. As protein: CASSQGFGGNQPQHF.

This clonotype was recorded at least ten times. V usage is TRBV12-3 or TRBV12-4 and J usage is TRBJ2-1, with D possibly being TRBD2 (5 bases). Deletions cut 7 bases from V and 2 bases from J, with 18 bases between. The CDR3 has 16 amino acids. The CDR3 protein is CASTPPPGIPYNEQFF. Written as DNA, the CDR3 is TGTGCCAGCACCCCTCCCCCGGGGATCCCCTACAATGAGCAGTTCTTC.

This clonotype was observed a handful of times. The chain recombines TRBV2 with TRBJ1-6; 8 nucleotides line up with TRBD1. Germline values: CDR1 SNHLY, CDR2 FYNNEI. The CDR3 covers 14 residues. The ends lost 11 bases at V and 7 bases at J; junction bases unmatched: 10. CDR3 DNA: TGTGCCGGAGGAGCTTGGACAGGGAATTCACCCCTCCACTTT. Translating it yields CAGGAWTGNSPLHF.

This clonotype was detected ten times or more. This chain joins TRBV6-5 and TRBJ1-2, with D possibly being TRBD1 (5 bases). The CDR3 is 15 residues long. The V gene lost 0 bases and the J gene lost 6 bases, with 14 bases spanning the gap. CDR1 is MNHEY, CDR2 SVGAGI, per germline. The chain's CDR3 is CASSYSSRQFNGYTF. CDR3 bases: TGTGCCAGCAGTTACTCTTCCCGACAGTTTAATGGCTACACCTTC.

This clonotype came up many times. The V gene is TRBV20-1, the J gene TRBJ2-5; 7 nucleotides align to TRBD1. The CDR3 contains 16 residues. V was clipped by 6 bases and J by 2 bases; unmatched bases: 15. Germline assignment: CDR1 DFQATT and CDR2 SNEGSKA (reference sequence). The CDR3 protein is CSALGGGTGPQETQYF. CDR3 DNA: TGCAGTGCACTAGGGGGCGGTACAGGGCCACAAGAGACCCAGTACTTC.

In its sample, this clonotype was seen many times. The rearrangement joins TRBV28 to TRBJ2-5; possible D gene TRBD2, 5 bases. The CDR3 runs to 13 residues. Germline assignment: CDR1 MDHEN and CDR2 SYDVKM. Between the trimmed V and J ends, which lost 6 bases and 1 base, there was a span of 9 bases. The chain's CDR3 is CASRRGGQETQYF. The CDR3 coding sequence is TGTGCCAGCAGAAGAGGAGGCCAAGAGACCCAGTACTTC.

This clonotype was counted many times. This chain links TRBV6-2 or TRBV6-3 with TRBJ2-7; D gene uncertain. V gave up 5 bases and J gave up 5 bases, with 16 bases separating them. The CDR3 totals 14 residues. Germline V gene data show CDR1 as MNHEY and CDR2 as SVGEGT. The DNA of the CDR3 is TGTGCCAGCAGTCCCCCGGGCTCATGGGACGAGCAGTACTTC. Protein: CASSPPGSWDEQYF.

V usage is TRBV2 and J usage is TRBJ1-5; possible D gene TRBD1, 5 bases. The V end was cut by 4 bases, the J end by 4 bases, with 14 bases between. The CDR3 spans 15 residues. Germline loops: CDR1 SNHLY, CDR2 FYNNEI. CDR3 amino acids: CASSASRALNQPQHF. CDR3 in DNA: TGTGCCAGCAGTGCCTCCAGGGCCCTAAATCAGCCCCAGCATTTT.

This clonotype was detected ten times or more. CDR3 in amino acids: CASSYSDRAFYEQYF. The CDR3, as DNA: TGTGCCAGCAGTTATTCAGACAGGGCATTCTATGAGCAGTACTTC. The chain is built from TRBV6-5 and TRBJ2-7, with TRBD1 identical over 7 bases. J lost 7 bases, V lost 3 bases, and 12 bases had no gene match. This CDR3 contains 15 residues. CDR1 MNHEY and CDR2 SVGAGI come from the germline V gene.

V and J are TRBV6-1 and TRBJ2-7; D gene unclear. Trimming removed 0 bases at V and 4 bases at J, with 10 bases between. Per germline, CDR1 MNHNS and CDR2 SASEGT. The CDR3 length is 14 residues. DNA for the CDR3: TGTGCCAGCAGTGAAGCCCTAGTCCTTTACGAGCAGTACTTC. This gives the protein CASSEALVLYEQYF.

This clonotype occurred once. The CDR3 DNA sequence: TGCGCCAGCAGCTTGTATACTAGCGCGATGTACGAGCAGTACTTC. It encodes CASSLYTSAMYEQYF. The V gene is TRBV5-1, the J gene TRBJ2-7; 7 nucleotides align to TRBD2. Losses at the gene ends were 1 base for V and 4 bases for J; bases not matched to a gene: 8. The CDR3 runs to 15 residues. Per germline, CDR1 SGHRS and CDR2 YFSETQ.

This clonotype was counted many times. Germline is not matched at one junction end, which may reflect a read error. The chain has TRBV4-3 and TRBJ2-5; 9 bases are a match to TRBD1. The CDR3 totals 16 residues. CDR1 and CDR2 from the germline V gene are LGHNA and YSLEER. The CDR3 nucleotides read TGCGCCAGCAGCCAAGATTACAGGGGGCAGGGTGAGACCCAGCACTTC. This encodes CASSQDYRGQGETQHF.

Ten or more counts support this clonotype. The V gene is TRBV6-1, the J gene TRBJ1-5; the D gene is possibly TRBD1 (6 bases). The ends were cut back, 6 bases at V and 3 bases at J, with 9 bases in the middle. The V gene's germline CDR1 is MNHNS and CDR2 SASEGT. The CDR3 is 13 residues long. This CDR3 is CASRQGYNQPQHF. Here the CDR3 DNA reads TGTGCCAGCAGGCAGGGGTACAATCAGCCCCAGCATTTT.

This clonotype occurred a few times. This chain connects TRBV20-1 to TRBJ1-1; TRBD1 matches 11 bases. The CDR3 extends over 16 amino acids. Germline V CDR1 and CDR2: DFQATT, SNEGSKA (reference sequence). With V trimmed by 0 bases and J by 10 bases, 13 bases remained unmatched. CDR3 in amino acids: CSARDSWRTGGLLAFF. CDR3 coding DNA: TGCAGTGCTAGAGATTCTTGGAGGACAGGGGGCTTGTTAGCTTTCTTT.